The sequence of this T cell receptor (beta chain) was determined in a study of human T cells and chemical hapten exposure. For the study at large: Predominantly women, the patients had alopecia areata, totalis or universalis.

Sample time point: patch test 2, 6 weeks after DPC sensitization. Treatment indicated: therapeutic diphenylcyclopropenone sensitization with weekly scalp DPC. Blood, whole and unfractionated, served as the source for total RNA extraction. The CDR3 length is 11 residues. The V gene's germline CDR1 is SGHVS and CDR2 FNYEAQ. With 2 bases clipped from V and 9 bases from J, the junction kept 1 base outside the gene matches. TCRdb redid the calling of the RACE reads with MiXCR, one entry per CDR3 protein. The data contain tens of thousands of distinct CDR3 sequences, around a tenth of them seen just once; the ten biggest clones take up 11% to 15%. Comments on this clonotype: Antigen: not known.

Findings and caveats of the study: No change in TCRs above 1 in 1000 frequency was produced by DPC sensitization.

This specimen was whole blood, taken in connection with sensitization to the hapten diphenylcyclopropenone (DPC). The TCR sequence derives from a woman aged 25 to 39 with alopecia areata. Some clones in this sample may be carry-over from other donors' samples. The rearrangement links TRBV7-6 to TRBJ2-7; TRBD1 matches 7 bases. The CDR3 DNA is TGTGCCAGCAGCTTAACAGGGGCGCAGTACTTC. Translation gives CASSLTGAQYF. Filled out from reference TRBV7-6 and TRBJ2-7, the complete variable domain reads GAGVSQSPRYKVTKRGQDVALRCDPISGHVSLYWYRQALGQGPEFLTYFNYEAQQDKSGLPNDRFSAERPEGSISTLTIQRTEQRDSAMYRCASSLTGAQYFGPGTRLTVT.